The rows below give T cell receptor beta chains drawn from one sample of a study of T cells after somatic rescue of genetic block. TCRdb's copy holds only in-frame clones and misses some; the assay was immunoSEQ multiplex PCR. The sample yields 9,500 to 10,000 clones, 74% seen once. Material for sequencing was peripheral blood mononuclear cells (PBMCs). These receptors were taken from a boy under 18. CDR3s include the opening cysteine and the closing phenylalanine or tryptophan. A D gene is named only where the DNA matches it firmly. Rows may omit the clone size; those that give it use once, few, many or a size class.

abundance	v_gene	j_gene	d_gene	CDR3aa	CDR3nt
.	TRBV5-1	TRBJ1-1	.	CASSFSLVGSPLMNTEAFF	TGCGCCAGCAGCTTTTCCCTAGTGGGCTCTCCCCTCATGAACACTGAAGCTTTCTTT
.	TRBV6-1	TRBJ2-7	TRBD1	CASSARHRGRPSYEQYF	TGTGCCAGCAGTGCCCGTCACAGGGGGCGTCCCTCCTACGAGCAGTACTTC
.	TRBV6-5	TRBJ1-6	.	CATRGVNSPLHF	TGTGCCACCCGCGGGGTAAATTCACCCCTCCACTTT
.	TRBV2	TRBJ1-2	.	CARRRRDRLKGGYTF	TGTGCCAGAAGAAGGAGAGACAGGTTGAAGGGTGGCTACACCTTC
few	TRBV5-6	TRBJ1-2	TRBD1	CASSRSGQNYGYTF	TGTGCCAGCAGCCGCTCGGGACAGAACTATGGCTACACCTTC
.	TRBV4-1	TRBJ2-7	.	CASSQETAWGLYF	TGCGCCAGCAGCCAAGAAACAGCTTGGGGCCTGTACTTC
few	TRBV5-4	TRBJ2-3	TRBD1	CASSWTGKTDTQYF	TGTGCCAGCAGCTGGACAGGGAAGACAGATACGCAGTATTTT
.	TRBV5-6	TRBJ1-2	TRBD1	CASSLPAGTGSGYTF	TGTGCCAGCAGCTTGCCGGCCGGGACAGGGTCTGGCTACACCTTC
few	TRBV10-3	TRBJ1-3	TRBD1	CAISRDRSGNTIYF	TGTGCCATCAGCAGGGACAGGTCTGGAAACACCATATATTTT
.	TRBV18	TRBJ2-7	.	CASSPGGVSYEQYF	TGTGCCAGCTCACCAGGGGGAGTTTCCTACGAGCAGTACTTC
.	TRBV7-9	TRBJ2-1	.	CASSISGSYNEQFF	TGTGCCAGCAGCATCTCCGGGTCCTACAATGAGCAGTTCTTC
.	TRBV6-6	TRBJ2-7	.	CASSYSRGVYEQYF	TGTGCCAGCAGTTACTCGCGGGGCGTCTACGAGCAGTACTTC
.	TRBV5-1	TRBJ2-2	.	CASSLSQPNTGELFF	TGCGCCAGCAGCTTGTCACAACCCAACACCGGGGAGCTGTTTTTT
.	TRBV4-2	TRBJ2-3	.	CASSQATPYTDTQYF	TGTGCCAGCAGCCAAGCAACACCTTACACAGATACGCAGTATTTT
.	TRBV19	TRBJ2-5	.	CASKGAEETQYF	TGTGCCAGTAAAGGAGCGGAAGAGACCCAGTACTTC
.	TRBV11-3	TRBJ2-1	TRBD2	CASGTRVRGVKYNEQFF	TGTGCCAGCGGAACTAGGGTCCGGGGGGTAAAATACAATGAGCAGTTCTTC
few	TRBV10-3	TRBJ2-7	.	CAISDTSSYEQYF	TGTGCCATCAGTGATACTAGCTCCTACGAGCAGTACTTC
once	TRBV6-1	TRBJ2-7	.	CASNPRDYSYEQYF	TGTGCCAGCAACCCTCGGGATTATTCCTACGAGCAGTACTTC
.	TRBV7-3	TRBJ2-3	.	CASRYTLAHAQYF	TGTGCCAGCAGATACACCCTAGCACATGCGCAGTATTTT
.	TRBV7-3	TRBJ1-2	.	CASSPTGNGYTF	TGTGCCAGCAGCCCCACAGGGAATGGCTACACCTTC
.	TRBV7-9	TRBJ2-1	TRBD1	CASSTPDRASRDEQFF	TGTGCCAGCAGCACACCGGACAGGGCCTCTAGGGATGAGCAGTTCTTC
.	TRBV11-2	TRBJ2-5	TRBD2	CASSSVAGGRETQYF	TGTGCCAGCAGCTCTGTAGCGGGGGGGCGAGAGACCCAGTACTTC
.	TRBV7-8	TRBJ2-7	.	CASSWDIYEQYF	TGTGCCAGCAGCTGGGACATCTACGAGCAGTACTTC
.	TRBV7-8	TRBJ2-5	TRBD1	CASSYLRGLELEETQYF	TGTGCCAGCAGCTATTTAAGGGGGCTGGAGCTCGAGGAGACCCAGTACTTC
.	TRBV28	TRBJ2-7	TRBD2	CASRTQRGGIYEQYF	TGTGCCAGCAGGACACAAAGGGGAGGGATCTACGAGCAGTACTTC
.	TRBV11-1	TRBJ2-3	.	CASSPLEFTDTQYF	TGTGCCAGCAGCCCTCTAGAATTCACAGATACGCAGTATTTT
.	TRBV5-1	TRBJ2-3	TRBD2	CASSSGLSTDTQYF	TGCGCCAGCAGCTCGGGACTATCAACCGATACGCAGTATTTT
few	TRBV18	TRBJ2-5	TRBD2	CASSPRSWEGETQYF	TGTGCCAGCTCACCACGGAGTTGGGAGGGGGAGACCCAGTACTTC
.	TRBV9	TRBJ1-1	.	CASSVSIGETNTEAFF	TGTGCCAGCAGCGTTTCAATCGGGGAAACTAACACTGAAGCTTTCTTT
.	TRBV29-1	TRBJ2-5	TRBD1	CSVKPQGAGGNRETQYF	TGCAGCGTCAAGCCCCAGGGGGCGGGTGGTAATCGAGAGACCCAGTACTTC
.	TRBV18	TRBJ2-1	TRBD2	CASSPNEALAGAYEQFF	TGTGCCAGCTCACCAAATGAGGCCCTAGCGGGAGCCTATGAGCAGTTCTTC
.	TRBV7-7	TRBJ1-6	.	CASSFGTNSPLHF	TGTGCCAGCAGCTTCGGGACCAATTCACCCCTCCACTTT
few	TRBV5-1	TRBJ2-2	TRBD2	CASSIWGSGENTGELFF	TGCGCCAGCAGTATTTGGGGTAGCGGGGAAAACACCGGGGAGCTGTTTTTT
.	TRBV9	TRBJ2-3	.	CASSRLPGVTDTQYF	TGTGCCAGCAGCAGACTCCCGGGGGTCACAGATACGCAGTATTTT
few	TRBV27	TRBJ2-6	.	CASTLIFTGFSGANVLTF	TGTGCCAGCACCCTCATCTTTACAGGGTTCTCTGGGGCCAACGTCCTGACTTTC
.	TRBV18	TRBJ1-5	TRBD1	CASSPGQGTREPQHF	TGTGCCAGCTCACCCGGACAGGGGACCCGGGAGCCCCAGCATTTT
once	TRBV10-3	TRBJ2-7	.	CAISEAGVGEQYF	TGTGCCATCAGTGAAGCAGGGGTGGGGGAGCAGTACTTC
.	TRBV30	TRBJ2-6	.	CAWTLTGLRTGANVLTF	TGTGCCTGGACCCTTACCGGGCTCCGAACTGGGGCCAACGTCCTGACTTTC
.	TRBV13	TRBJ2-3	.	CASSLVGQLFGTDTQYF	TGTGCCAGCAGCTTAGTCGGGCAGCTATTTGGAACAGATACGCAGTATTTT
once	TRBV7-8	TRBJ1-2	.	CASSTLGGGYTF	TGTGCCAGCAGTACCCTAGGGGGTGGCTACACCTTC
few	TRBV19	TRBJ1-6	TRBD1	CASSTQTGGYSPLHF	TGTGCCAGTAGTACCCAGACAGGGGGGTATTCACCCCTCCACTTT
.	TRBV19	TRBJ2-5	TRBD2	CASRASGRAGETQYF	TGTGCCAGTAGGGCTAGCGGGAGGGCCGGGGAGACCCAGTACTTC
.	TRBV28	TRBJ1-4	TRBD1	CASRTGGAGEKLFF	TGTGCCAGCAGGACAGGGGGCGCGGGTGAAAAACTGTTTTTT
.	TRBV6-6	TRBJ2-4	.	CASSSYGETKNIQYF	TGTGCCAGCAGTTCTTACGGGGAAACCAAAAACATTCAGTACTTC
.	TRBV11-2	TRBJ2-1	TRBD2	CASSLGRLAGVQEQFF	TGTGCCAGCAGCTTAGGACGGCTAGCGGGAGTTCAGGAGCAGTTCTTC
.	TRBV19	TRBJ1-5	TRBD1	CASSMDRTSNQPQHF	TGTGCCAGTAGTATGGACAGGACTAGCAATCAGCCCCAGCATTTT
few	TRBV18	TRBJ1-2	TRBD1	CASSPPLGQGAHGYTF	TGTGCCAGCTCACCACCGTTGGGACAGGGGGCGCATGGCTACACCTTC
few	TRBV28	TRBJ1-1	.	CASSLWARVANKGTEAFF	TGTGCCAGCAGTTTATGGGCCAGGGTGGCAAACAAGGGCACTGAAGCTTTCTTT
.	TRBV27	TRBJ2-1	TRBD2	CASSLDRTSGNYEQFF	TGTGCCAGCAGTTTAGACCGGACTAGCGGGAACTATGAGCAGTTCTTC
.	TRBV10-3	TRBJ2-7	.	CAISEDRISYEQYF	TGTGCCATCAGTGAGGACAGGATCTCCTACGAGCAGTACTTC
few	TRBV30	TRBJ1-1	.	CAWSRPLGAFF	TGTGCCTGGAGCCGGCCCTTAGGAGCTTTCTTT
.	TRBV28	TRBJ2-3	.	CASSGWDTDTQYF	TGTGCCAGCAGTGGCTGGGACACGGATACGCAGTATTTT
.	TRBV11-2	TRBJ2-7	.	CASSSDRTEQYF	TGTGCCAGCAGTTCAGACCGCACCGAGCAGTACTTC
.	TRBV4-1	TRBJ2-7	.	CASSPGQLYEQYF	TGCGCCAGCAGCCCCGGACAGCTCTACGAGCAGTACTTC
once	TRBV7-9	TRBJ2-5	.	CASSFSTPAETQYF	TGTGCCAGCAGCTTTAGTACCCCTGCTGAGACCCAGTACTTC
.	TRBV5-5	TRBJ2-5	.	CASSSWEMETQYF	TGTGCCAGCTCTTCTTGGGAAATGGAGACCCAGTACTTC
.	TRBV6-1	TRBJ2-6	.	CASSEVEGNSGANVLTF	TGTGCCAGCAGTGAAGTAGAGGGGAACTCTGGGGCCAACGTCCTGACTTTC
.	TRBV30	TRBJ1-1	.	CAWWWGSNTEAFF	TGTGCCTGGTGGTGGGGGTCGAACACTGAAGCTTTCTTT
.	TRBV28	TRBJ2-7	TRBD2	CASSQSGRMNEQYF	TGTGCCAGCAGCCAAAGCGGGAGAATGAACGAGCAGTACTTC